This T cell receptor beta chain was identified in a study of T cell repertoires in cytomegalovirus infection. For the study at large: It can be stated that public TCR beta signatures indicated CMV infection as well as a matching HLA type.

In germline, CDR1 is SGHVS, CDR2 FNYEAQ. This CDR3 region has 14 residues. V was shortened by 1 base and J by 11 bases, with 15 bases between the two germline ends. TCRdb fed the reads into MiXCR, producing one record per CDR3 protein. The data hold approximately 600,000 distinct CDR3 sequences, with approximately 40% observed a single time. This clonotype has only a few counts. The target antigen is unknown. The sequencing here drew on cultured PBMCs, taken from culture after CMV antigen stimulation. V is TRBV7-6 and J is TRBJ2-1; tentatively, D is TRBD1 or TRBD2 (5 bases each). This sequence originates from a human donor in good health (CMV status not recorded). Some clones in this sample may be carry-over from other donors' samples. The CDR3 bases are TGTGCCAGCAGCTTAGATCGGGGCGGGCGTAAGCAGTTCTTC. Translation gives CASSLDRGGRKQFF.